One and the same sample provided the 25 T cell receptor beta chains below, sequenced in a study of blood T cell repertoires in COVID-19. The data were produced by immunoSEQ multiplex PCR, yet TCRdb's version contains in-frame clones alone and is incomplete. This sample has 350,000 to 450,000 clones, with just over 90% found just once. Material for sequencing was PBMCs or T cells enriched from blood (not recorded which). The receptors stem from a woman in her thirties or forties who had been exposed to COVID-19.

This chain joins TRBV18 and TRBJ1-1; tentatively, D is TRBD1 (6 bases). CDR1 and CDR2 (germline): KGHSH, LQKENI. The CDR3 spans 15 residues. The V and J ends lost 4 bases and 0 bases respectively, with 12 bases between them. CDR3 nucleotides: TGTGCCAGCTCACTCTTACAGGGTATGAACACTGAAGCTTTCTTT. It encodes CASSLLQGMNTEAFF.

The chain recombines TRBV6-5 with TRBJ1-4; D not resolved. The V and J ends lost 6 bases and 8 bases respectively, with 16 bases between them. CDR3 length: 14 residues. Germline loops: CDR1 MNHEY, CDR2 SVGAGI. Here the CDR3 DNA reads TGTGCCAGCAGGAGGGTGGACGGACGCGAAAAACTGTTTTTT. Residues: CASRRVDGREKLFF.

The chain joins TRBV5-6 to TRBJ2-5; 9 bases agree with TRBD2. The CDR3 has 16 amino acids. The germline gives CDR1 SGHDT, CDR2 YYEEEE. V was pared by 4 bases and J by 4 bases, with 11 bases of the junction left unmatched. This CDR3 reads CASSRIDAGGRETQYF. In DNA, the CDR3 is TGTGCCAGCAGCCGGATTGACGCGGGGGGGAGAGAGACCCAGTACTTC. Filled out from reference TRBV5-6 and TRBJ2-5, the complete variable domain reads DAGVTQSPTHLIKTRGQQVTLRCSPKSGHDTVSWYQQALGQGPQFIFQYYEEEERQRGNFPDRFSGHQFPNYSSELNVNALLLGDSALYLCASSRIDAGGRETQYFGPGTRLLVL.

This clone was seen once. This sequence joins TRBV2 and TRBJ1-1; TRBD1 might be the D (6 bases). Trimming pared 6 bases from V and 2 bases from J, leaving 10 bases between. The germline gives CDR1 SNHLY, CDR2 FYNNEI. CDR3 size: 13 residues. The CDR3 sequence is CASRSDRNTEAFF. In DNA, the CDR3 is TGTGCCAGCAGGTCGGACAGAAACACTGAAGCTTTCTTT. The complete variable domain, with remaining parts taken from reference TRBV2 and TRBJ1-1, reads EPEVTQTPSHQVTQMGQEVILRCVPISNHLYFYWYRQILGQKVEFLVSFYNNEISEKSEIFDDQFSVERPDGSNFTLKIRSTKLEDSAMYFCASRSDRNTEAFFGQGTRLTVV.

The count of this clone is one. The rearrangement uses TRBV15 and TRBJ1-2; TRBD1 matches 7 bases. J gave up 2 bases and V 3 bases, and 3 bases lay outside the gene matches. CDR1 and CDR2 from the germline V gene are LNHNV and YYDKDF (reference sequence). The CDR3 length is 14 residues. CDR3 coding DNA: TGTGCCACCAGCAGGACAGGGACGAACTATGGCTACACCTTC. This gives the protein CATSRTGTNYGYTF.

The CDR3 region has the DNA TGTGCCAGCAGCCCACACGACACAATGAGCACAGATACGCAGTATTTT. Protein: CASSPHDTMSTDTQYF. The chain couples TRBV11-1 to TRBJ2-3; D is unclear. The CDR3 sequence is 16 residues long. V lost 5 bases and J 0 bases, leaving 15 bases between the germline ends. Germline V gives CDR1 SGHAT, CDR2 FQDESV (reference sequence). The full variable domain, in which reference TRBV11-1 and TRBJ2-3 provide the parts outside the CDR3, is EAEVAQSPRYKITEKSQAVAFWCDPISGHATLYWYRQILGQGPELLVQFQDESVVDDSQLPKDRFSAERLKGVDSTLKIQPAELGDSAMYLCASSPHDTMSTDTQYFGPGTRLTVL.

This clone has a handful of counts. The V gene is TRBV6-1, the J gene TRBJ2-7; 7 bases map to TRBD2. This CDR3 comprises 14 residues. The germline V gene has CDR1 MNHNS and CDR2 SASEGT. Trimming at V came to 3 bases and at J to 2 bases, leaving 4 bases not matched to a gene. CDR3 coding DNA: TGTGCCAGCAGTGATCGACTAGCTGCCTACGAGCAGTACTTC. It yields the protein CASSDRLAAYEQYF.

CDR3 DNA sequence: TGTGCCAGCAGCCCACTAAAGGGAAGGGGTTCACCCCTCCACTTT. Its protein is CASSPLKGRGSPLHF. The rearrangement joins TRBV11-2 to TRBJ1-6; D may be TRBD1 (5 bases). The CDR3 loop spans 15 amino acids. Germline CDR1 is SGHAT and CDR2 is FQNNGV. V was trimmed by 5 bases and J by 9 bases, leaving 17 bases between them.

For the CDR3, the DNA is TGTGCCAGCAGCTTACAAGGGGATAATTCACCCCTCCACTTT. Its translation: CASSLQGDNSPLHF. This rearrangement joins TRBV11-3 to TRBJ1-6; tentative D call: TRBD1 (5 bases). CDR1 and CDR2 (germline): SGHNT, YENEEA. V dropped 2 bases and J dropped 5 bases, with 7 bases sitting between them. The CDR3 is 14 residues long.

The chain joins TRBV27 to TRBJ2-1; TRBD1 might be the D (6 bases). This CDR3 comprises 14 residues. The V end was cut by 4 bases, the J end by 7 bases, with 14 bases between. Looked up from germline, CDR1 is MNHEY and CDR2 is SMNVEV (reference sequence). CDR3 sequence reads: CASSSVDSKNEQFF. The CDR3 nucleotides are TGTGCCAGCAGTTCGGTGGACAGTAAAAATGAGCAGTTCTTC.

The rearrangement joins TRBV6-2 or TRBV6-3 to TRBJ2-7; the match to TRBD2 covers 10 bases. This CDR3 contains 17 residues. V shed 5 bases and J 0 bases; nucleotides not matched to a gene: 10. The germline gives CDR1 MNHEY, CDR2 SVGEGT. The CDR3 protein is CASSTGLAALPSYEQYF. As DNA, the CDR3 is TGTGCCAGCAGTACCGGACTAGCGGCCCTCCCCTCCTACGAGCAGTACTTC.

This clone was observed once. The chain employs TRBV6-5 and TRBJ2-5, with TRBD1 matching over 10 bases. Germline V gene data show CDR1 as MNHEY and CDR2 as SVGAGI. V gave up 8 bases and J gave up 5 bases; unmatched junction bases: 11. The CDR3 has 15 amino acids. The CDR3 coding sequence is TGTGCCAGCGTACGGACAGGGGGAGTAGGTGAGACCCAGTACTTC. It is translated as CASVRTGGVGETQYF.

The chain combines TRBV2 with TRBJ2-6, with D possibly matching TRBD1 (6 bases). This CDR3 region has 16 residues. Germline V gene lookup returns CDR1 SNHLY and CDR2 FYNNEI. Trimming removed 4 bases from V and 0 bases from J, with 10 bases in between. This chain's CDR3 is CASSADSSSGANVLTF. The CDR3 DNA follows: TGTGCCAGCAGTGCGGACAGTTCCTCTGGGGCCAACGTCCTGACTTTC.

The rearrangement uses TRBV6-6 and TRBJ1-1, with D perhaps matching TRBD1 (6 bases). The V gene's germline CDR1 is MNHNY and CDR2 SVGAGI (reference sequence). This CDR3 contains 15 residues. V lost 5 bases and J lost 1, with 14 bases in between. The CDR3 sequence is CASSQAGEWNTEAFF. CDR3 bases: TGTGCCAGCAGTCAAGCAGGGGAATGGAACACTGAAGCTTTCTTT.

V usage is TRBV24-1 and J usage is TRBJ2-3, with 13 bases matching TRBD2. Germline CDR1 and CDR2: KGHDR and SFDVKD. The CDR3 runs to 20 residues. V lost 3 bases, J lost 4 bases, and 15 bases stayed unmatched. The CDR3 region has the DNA TGTGCCACCAGTGATCTGCGGACTAGCGGGAGAGGTTTTCGAGCAGATACGCAGTATTTT. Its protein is CATSDLRTSGRGFRADTQYF.

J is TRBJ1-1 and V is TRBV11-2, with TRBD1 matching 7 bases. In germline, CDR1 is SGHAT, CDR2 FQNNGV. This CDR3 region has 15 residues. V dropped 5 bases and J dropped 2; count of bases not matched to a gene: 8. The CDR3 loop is CASSDPGTVNTEAFF. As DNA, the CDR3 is TGTGCCAGCAGCGACCCCGGGACAGTAAACACTGAAGCTTTCTTT. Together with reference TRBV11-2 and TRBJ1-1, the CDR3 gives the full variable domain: EAGVAQSPRYKIIEKRQSVAFWCNPISGHATLYWYQQILGQGPKLLIQFQNNGVVDDSQLPKDRFSAERLKGVDSTLKIQPAKLEDSAVYLCASSDPGTVNTEAFFGQGTRLTVV.

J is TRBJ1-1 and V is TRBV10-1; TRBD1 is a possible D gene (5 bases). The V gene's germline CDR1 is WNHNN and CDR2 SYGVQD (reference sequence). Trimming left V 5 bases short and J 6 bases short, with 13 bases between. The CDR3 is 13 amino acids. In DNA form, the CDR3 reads TGCGCCAGCAGTACGGGGGACCGTGCTGAAGCTTTCTTT. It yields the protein CASSTGDRAEAFF.

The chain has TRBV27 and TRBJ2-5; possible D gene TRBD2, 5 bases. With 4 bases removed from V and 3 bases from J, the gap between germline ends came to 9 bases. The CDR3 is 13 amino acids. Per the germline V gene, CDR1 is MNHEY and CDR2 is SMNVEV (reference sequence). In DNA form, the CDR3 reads TGTGCCAGCAGTTCCCGGACTGAAGAGACCCAGTACTTC. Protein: CASSSRTEETQYF.

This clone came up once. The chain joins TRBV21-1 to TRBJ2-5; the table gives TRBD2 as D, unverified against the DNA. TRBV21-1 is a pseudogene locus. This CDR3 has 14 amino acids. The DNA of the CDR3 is TGTGCCAGCAGCCCTAGCGGGGGGCAAGAGACCCAGTACTTC. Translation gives CASSPSGGQETQYF.

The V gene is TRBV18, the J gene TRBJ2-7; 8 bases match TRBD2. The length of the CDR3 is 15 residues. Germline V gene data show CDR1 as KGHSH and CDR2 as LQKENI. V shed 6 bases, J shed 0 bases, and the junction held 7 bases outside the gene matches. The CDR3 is CASSGGSGSSYEQYF. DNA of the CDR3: TGTGCCAGCTCCGGGGGGAGCGGGAGCTCCTACGAGCAGTACTTC. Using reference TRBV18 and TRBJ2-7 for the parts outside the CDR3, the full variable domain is NAGVMQNPRHLVRRRGQEARLRCSPMKGHSHVYWYRQLPEEGLKFMVYLQKENIIDESGMPKERFSAEFPKEGPSILRIQQVVRGDSAAYFCASSGGSGSSYEQYFGPGTRLTVT.

This chain's CDR3 is CASSLPLGLAAETQYF. In DNA, the CDR3 is TGTGCCAGCAGCTTACCCCTCGGACTAGCTGCGGAGACCCAGTACTTC. The rearrangement joins TRBV11-2 to TRBJ2-5, with 8 bases that match TRBD2. Trimming took 2 bases from V and 5 from J; bases not matched to a gene: 10. The germline CDR1 and CDR2 sequences are SGHAT and FQNNGV. The CDR3 sequence is 16 residues long.

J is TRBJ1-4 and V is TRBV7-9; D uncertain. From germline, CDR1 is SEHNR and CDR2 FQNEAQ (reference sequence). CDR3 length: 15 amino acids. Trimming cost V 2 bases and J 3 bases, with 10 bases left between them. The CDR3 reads CASSLPGRANEKLFF. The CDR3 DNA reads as TGTGCCAGCAGCTTACCCGGGAGGGCTAATGAAAAACTGTTTTTT.

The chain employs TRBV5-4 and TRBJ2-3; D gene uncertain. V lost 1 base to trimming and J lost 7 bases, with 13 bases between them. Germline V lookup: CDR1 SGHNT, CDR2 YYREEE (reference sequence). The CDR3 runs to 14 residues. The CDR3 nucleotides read TGTGCCAGCAGCTTGACAAGTGGGCTGCATACGCAGTATTTT. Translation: CASSLTSGLHTQYF.

CDR3 residues: CRIGIAGGLPYEQYF. The CDR3 nucleotides are TGTCGAATAGGGATAGCGGGAGGATTACCTTACGAGCAGTACTTC. This chain uses TRBV3-1 (or the pseudogene TRBV3-2) with TRBJ2-7; 10 nucleotides match TRBD2. The germline gives CDR1 LGHDT, CDR2 YNNKEL (reference sequence). There are 15 residues in the CDR3.

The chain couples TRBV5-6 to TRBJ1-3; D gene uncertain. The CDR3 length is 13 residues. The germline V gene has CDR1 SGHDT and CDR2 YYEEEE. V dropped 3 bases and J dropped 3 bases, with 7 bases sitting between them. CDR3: CASSSGVGNTIYF. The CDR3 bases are TGTGCCAGCAGCTCCGGGGTTGGAAACACCATATATTTT.